This is a list of T cell receptor beta chains from one sample in a study of quantifying T cell responses using KT2 cells. Via MiXCR, TCRdb re-called the UMI-ligation and nested PCR reads, giving one row per CDR3 protein. The sample contains around 56,000 distinct CDR3 sequences, around 12% of which appear only once. The material sequenced was PBMCs spiked with cells of the T cell clone KT2. The origin of the receptors is a human donor. Both conserved end residues are part of each CDR3. Each record gives: CDR3 protein, CDR3 DNA, J gene, D gene, V gene, clone size. D genes are given only for firm matches. Clone size is stated in some rows and not others, as once, few, many or a class when expanded.

CASSFRASNTGELFF,TGTGCCAGCTCATTTCGAGCTTCGAACACCGGGGAGCTGTTTTTT,TRBJ2-2,NA,TRBV18,NA
CASSQDLRTRSYGYTF,TGTGCCAGCAGCCAAGATCTACGGACTAGGTCGTATGGCTACACCTTC,TRBJ1-2,NA,TRBV3-1,few
CASSLGRLTTSGVETQYF,TGTGCCAGCAGCTTAGGGAGATTAACGACTAGCGGGGTTGAGACCCAGTACTTC,TRBJ2-5,TRBD2,TRBV7-8,NA
CASSGGGGDPYEQYF,TGTGCCAGCAGTGGAGGAGGGGGGGACCCCTACGAGCAGTACTTC,TRBJ2-7,NA,TRBV2,NA
CASSSLTLAKNIQYF,TGTGCCAGCAGTTCCCTGACACTAGCCAAAAACATTCAGTACTTC,TRBJ2-4,NA,TRBV6-5,many
CSVGRDRYQPQHF,TGCAGCGTGGGTCGGGACCGGTATCAGCCCCAGCATTTT,TRBJ1-5,NA,TRBV29-1,many
CASRRQGWSYEQYF,TGTGCCAGTAGAAGGCAGGGGTGGTCCTACGAGCAGTACTTC,TRBJ2-7,NA,TRBV19,NA
CSALGTGPEAFF,TGCAGTGCTCTCGGGACAGGGCCGGAAGCTTTCTTT,TRBJ1-1,TRBD1,TRBV20-1,NA
CASSPTSGGHYNEQFF,TGTGCCAGCAGTCCCACTAGCGGGGGGCACTACAATGAGCAGTTCTTC,TRBJ2-1,TRBD2,TRBV12-3/TRBV12-4,NA
CASSLGGGSPLHF,TGTGCCAGCAGTCTAGGGGGTGGGTCACCCCTCCACTTT,TRBJ1-6,NA,TRBV2,NA
CASSLAGLAGGYYNEQFF,TGCGCCAGCAGCTTGGCGGGACTAGCGGGGGGATACTACAATGAGCAGTTCTTC,TRBJ2-1,TRBD2,TRBV5-1,many
CASSSLSRRVAEETQYF,TGCGCCAGCAGCTCCCTATCACGCCGGGTCGCAGAAGAGACCCAGTACTTC,TRBJ2-5,NA,TRBV4-1,NA
CASSGGLRGGNTIYF,TGCGCCAGCAGCGGGGGTCTTCGGGGTGGAAACACCATATATTTT,TRBJ1-3,NA,TRBV5-1,many
CASRSGISSGNTIYF,TGCGCCAGCAGGTCCGGGATCAGCTCTGGAAACACCATATATTTT,TRBJ1-3,NA,TRBV5-1,NA
CSARHTRLGIGNLETQYF,TGCAGTGCTAGACATACAAGGTTGGGGATCGGAAACCTAGAGACCCAGTACTTC,TRBJ2-5,NA,TRBV20-1,few
CASSFTRSAGELFF,TGTGCCAGCAGTTTCACCCGCTCGGCCGGGGAGCTGTTTTTT,TRBJ2-2,NA,TRBV12-3/TRBV12-4,many
CASTMTGAGGGEAFF,TGTGCCAGCACCATGACCGGGGCAGGGGGCGGAGAAGCTTTCTTT,TRBJ1-1,TRBD1,TRBV2,many
CASSHLSGAPYEQYF,TGCGCCAGCAGCCACCTGAGCGGGGCCCCCTACGAGCAGTACTTC,TRBJ2-7,TRBD2,TRBV4-1,many
CASSADRARRHAYTF,TGTGCCAGCAGCGCGGACAGGGCCAGGAGACATGCCTACACCTTC,TRBJ1-2,TRBD1,TRBV7-9,NA
CSVNRGIGTEAFF,TGCAGCGTGAACAGGGGGATTGGGACTGAAGCTTTCTTT,TRBJ1-1,TRBD1,TRBV29-1,few
CASSQDDSESTDTQYF,TGTGCCAGCAGCCAAGATGATAGCGAGAGCACAGATACGCAGTATTTT,TRBJ2-3,NA,TRBV4-2,NA
CSARAFEGSQPQHF,TGCAGTGCTAGAGCCTTCGAGGGCAGCCAGCCCCAGCATTTT,TRBJ1-5,NA,TRBV20-1,few
CASIYRKHKAAKTNQPQHF,TGTGCCAGCATATACCGCAAACATAAAGCGGCCAAAACCAATCAGCCCCAGCATTTT,TRBJ1-5,NA,TRBV27,NA
CASSQGDRDREKLFF,TGCGCCAGCAGCCAAGGGGACAGGGATCGTGAAAAACTGTTTTTT,TRBJ1-4,TRBD1,TRBV4-3,NA
CASSSLAGERYNEQFF,TGTGCCAGCAGCTCCCTAGCGGGAGAAAGATACAATGAGCAGTTCTTC,TRBJ2-1,TRBD2,TRBV7-6,NA
CASSVGTQTGEQYF,TGCGCCAGCAGTGTTGGGACTCAGACCGGGGAGCAGTACTTC,TRBJ2-7,NA,TRBV10-2,few
CASSFEGATQYF,TGTGCCAGCAGCTTTGAGGGGGCTACGCAGTATTTT,TRBJ2-3,TRBD1,TRBV11-2,NA
CSARAFSGSPYEQYF,TGCAGTGCTAGAGCGTTTTCCGGGAGTCCCTACGAGCAGTACTTC,TRBJ2-7,NA,TRBV20-1,NA
CASSHSRFYGYTF,TGTGCCAGCAGCCACAGCCGATTCTATGGCTACACCTTC,TRBJ1-2,NA,TRBV14,few
CASSVTNSLVHEQFF,TGTGCCAGCAGCGTCACGAATAGTCTCGTCCATGAGCAGTTCTTC,TRBJ2-1,NA,TRBV11-2,NA
CASSSPNSGANVLTF,TGTGCCAGCAGTTCCCCGAACTCTGGGGCCAACGTCCTGACTTTC,TRBJ2-6,NA,TRBV6-2/TRBV6-3,NA
CSASTELAGGPIVDTQYF,TGCAGTGCTAGTACTGAACTAGCGGGGGGGCCGATTGTAGATACGCAGTATTTT,TRBJ2-3,TRBD2,TRBV20-1,NA
CASSLGRSTDTQYF,TGTGCCAGCAGCTTAGGACGAAGCACAGATACGCAGTATTTT,TRBJ2-3,NA,TRBV7-2,few
CASSLEGVGNQPQHF,TGCGCCAGCAGCTTGGAGGGGGTAGGCAATCAGCCCCAGCATTTT,TRBJ1-5,NA,TRBV5-1,few
CASSPRISGGYTF,TGTGCCAGCAGCCCAAGGATTTCGGGTGGCTACACCTTC,TRBJ1-2,NA,TRBV14,few
CASSRTTPGSAQETQYF,TGTGCCAGTAGTAGAACAACACCGGGGAGCGCGCAAGAGACCCAGTACTTC,TRBJ2-5,NA,TRBV19,many
CSARTGNSAPPLHF,TGCAGTGCTAGGACAGGGAATTCGGCTCCACCCCTCCACTTT,TRBJ1-6,TRBD1,TRBV20-1,NA
CASSSGQGGETQYF,TGCGCCAGCAGCTCCGGACAGGGGGGAGAGACCCAGTACTTC,TRBJ2-5,TRBD1,TRBV5-1,few
CATSRDRRADNYGYTF,TGTGCCACCAGCAGAGATCGCAGAGCGGATAACTATGGCTACACCTTC,TRBJ1-2,NA,TRBV15,NA
CASSPTRGSSNQPQHF,TGTGCCAGCAGCCCAACCAGGGGGTCTAGCAATCAGCCCCAGCATTTT,TRBJ1-5,TRBD1,TRBV3-1,few
CATSRDVEGTEAFF,TGTGCCACCAGCAGAGATGTTGAGGGCACTGAAGCTTTCTTT,TRBJ1-1,NA,TRBV15,many